The T cell receptor (beta chain) described here comes from a study of blood T cell repertoires in COVID-19. Study-wide background: Donors in the United States, Italy and Spain gave samples during acute or convalescent COVID-19. The cDNA or gDNA used as material had been derived from T cells, B-cell-depleted T cells, or PBMCs.

Original handling: Using reference gene primer amplification, nucleated cell counts were estimated. Some clones are missing from TCRdb's copy, which holds only in-frame ones; the method was immunoSEQ multiplex PCR. The D gene and trimming were derived from the DNA, and the V and J assignments and clone size from that table. The sample has some 200,000 clones; roughly 94% are singletons. The CDR3 extends over 17 amino acids. With V trimmed by 0 bases and J by 8 bases, 11 bases remained unmatched. The germline V gene has CDR1 SEHNR and CDR2 FQNEAQ (reference sequence). Input material: peripheral blood. The chain joins TRBV7-9 to TRBJ2-4, with TRBD1 identical over 9 bases. The source is a man aged 25 to 45 with acute or convalescent COVID-19. The CDR3 loop is CASSLAPGQGSSDIQYF. CDR3 nucleotides: TGTGCCAGCAGCTTAGCGCCGGGACAGGGAAGTAGTGACATTCAGTACTTC. Drawing the rest from reference TRBV7-9 and TRBJ2-4, the complete variable domain is DTGVSQNPRHKITKRGQNVTFRCDPISEHNRLYWYRQTLGQGPEFLTYFQNEAQLEKSRLLSDRFSAERPKGSFSTLEIQRTEQGDSAMYLCASSLAPGQGSSDIQYFGAGTRLSVL.